A selection of T cell receptor beta chains follows, all from one sample in a study of spatial heterogeneity in lung cancer. TCRdb used MiXCR to reprocess the 5' RACE reads, holding one entry per CDR3 protein. The data show some 120,000 distinct CDR3 sequences, with more than 9% seen just once and about 15% held by the top ten. The source material was PBMCs, sampled at follow-up. The origin of the receptors is a male donor with early-stage non-small cell lung cancer. Both conserved end residues are part of each CDR3. A D gene is named only where the DNA matches it firmly. Size is stated for part of the rows, as once, few or many counts, or as a class when the clone is expanded.

clone_size,v_call,j_call,d_call,cdr3_aa,cdr3_nt
few,TRBV12-3/TRBV12-4,TRBJ2-3,-,CASNRDTTDTQYF,TGTGCCAGCAACAGGGACACCACAGATACGCAGTATTTT
-,TRBV6-6,TRBJ1-6,-,CASSGTQGQSPLHF,TGTGCCAGCAGTGGGACGCAGGGTCAGTCACCCCTCCACTTT
many,TRBV29-1,TRBJ1-1,-,CSASTNPGRYTEAFF,TGCAGCGCCTCGACGAATCCGGGACGGTACACTGAAGCTTTCTTT
few,TRBV15,TRBJ1-5,TRBD1,CATSSQGQGGISSNQPQHF,TGTGCCACCAGCAGTCAGGGACAGGGTGGAATAAGTAGCAATCAGCCCCAGCATTTT
few,TRBV7-9,TRBJ2-1,-,CASSLAELEQFF,TGTGCCAGCAGCTTAGCCGAGCTCGAGCAGTTCTTC
many,TRBV3-1,TRBJ2-1,TRBD2,CASSQTSGGAGEQFF,TGTGCCAGCAGCCAAACTAGCGGGGGGGCCGGTGAGCAGTTCTTC
few,TRBV6-2/TRBV6-3,TRBJ1-1,-,CASSYRATNTEAFF,TGTGCCAGCAGTTACAGGGCAACGAACACTGAAGCTTTCTTT
many,TRBV2,TRBJ1-6,-,CASSNNRVDNSPLHF,TGTGCCAGCAGTAACAACAGGGTAGATAATTCACCCCTCCACTTT
few,TRBV4-3,TRBJ2-5,TRBD2,CASSQGWGGRQETQYF,TGCGCCAGCAGCCAAGGATGGGGGGGACGCCAAGAGACCCAGTACTTC
many,TRBV28,TRBJ1-6,-,CASLGHLNSPLHF,TGTGCCAGCCTGGGACACCTAAATTCACCCCTCCACTTT
few,TRBV20-1,TRBJ1-4,-,CSARSGNEKLFF,TGCAGTGCTAGATCCGGAAATGAAAAACTGTTTTTT
-,TRBV29-1,TRBJ2-2,-,CSVERQLNTGELFF,TGCAGCGTTGAAAGACAGCTTAACACCGGGGAGCTGTTTTTT
few,TRBV5-1,TRBJ2-4,-,CASSLGASGPNIQYF,TGCGCCAGCAGCTTGGGCGCCTCGGGGCCCAACATTCAGTACTTC
-,TRBV7-7,TRBJ2-1,-,CASSPSPDNEQFF,TGTGCTAGCAGCCCTTCCCCTGACAATGAGCAGTTCTTC
few,TRBV25-1,TRBJ1-3,-,CASASGNTIYF,TGTGCCAGCGCCTCTGGAAACACCATATATTTT
-,TRBV29-1,TRBJ2-7,TRBD1,CSVDSQGASEQYF,TGCAGCGTTGACTCGCAGGGGGCTAGCGAGCAGTACTTC
-,TRBV20-1,TRBJ2-7,TRBD2,CSAGLAGRPGAQYF,TGCAGTGCTGGGTTAGCGGGGAGGCCGGGAGCGCAGTACTTC
-,TRBV20-1,TRBJ1-1,-,CSALLGGVGTEAFF,TGCAGTGCCCTACTAGGGGGGGTCGGCACTGAAGCTTTCTTT
few,TRBV4-3,TRBJ1-1,-,CASSHGRREGAGTEAFF,TGCGCCAGCAGCCACGGCAGGCGAGAAGGGGCTGGCACTGAAGCTTTCTTT
-,TRBV7-6,TRBJ2-5,TRBD1,CASNSRPDRIAETQYF,TGTGCCAGCAACTCCCGCCCGGACAGGATTGCAGAGACCCAGTACTTC